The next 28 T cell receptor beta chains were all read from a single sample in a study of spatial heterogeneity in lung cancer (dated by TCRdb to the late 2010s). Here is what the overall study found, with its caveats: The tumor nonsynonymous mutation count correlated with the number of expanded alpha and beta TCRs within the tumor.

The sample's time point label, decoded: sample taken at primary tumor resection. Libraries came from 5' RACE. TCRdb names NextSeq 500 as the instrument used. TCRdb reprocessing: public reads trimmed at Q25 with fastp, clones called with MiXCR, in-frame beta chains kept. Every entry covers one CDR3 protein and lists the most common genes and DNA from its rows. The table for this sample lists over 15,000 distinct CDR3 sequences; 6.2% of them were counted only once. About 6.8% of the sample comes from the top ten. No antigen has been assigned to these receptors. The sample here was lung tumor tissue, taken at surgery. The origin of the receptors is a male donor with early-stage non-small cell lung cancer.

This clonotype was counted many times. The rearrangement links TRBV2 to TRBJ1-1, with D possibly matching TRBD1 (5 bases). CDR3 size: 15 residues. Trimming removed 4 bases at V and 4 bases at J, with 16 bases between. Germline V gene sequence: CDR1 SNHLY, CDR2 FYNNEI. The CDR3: CASSGPGGGGTEAFF. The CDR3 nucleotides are TGTGCCAGCAGTGGACCAGGAGGTGGGGGCACTGAAGCTTTCTTT.

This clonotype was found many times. In DNA form, the CDR3 reads TGCAGTGCCCCCGTCAGTATGAACACTGAAGCTTTCTTT. Its protein product is CSAPVSMNTEAFF. The chain uses TRBV20-1 and TRBJ1-1; the D is unclear. V was pared by 6 bases and J by 0 bases, with 11 bases between. From germline, CDR1 is DFQATT and CDR2 SNEGSKA (reference sequence). CDR3 length equals 13 residues.

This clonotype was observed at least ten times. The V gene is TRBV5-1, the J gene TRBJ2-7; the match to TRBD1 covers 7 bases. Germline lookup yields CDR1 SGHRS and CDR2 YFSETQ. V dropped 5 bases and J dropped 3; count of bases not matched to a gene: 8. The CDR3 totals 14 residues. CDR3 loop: CASRLRDSLYEQYF. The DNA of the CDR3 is TGCGCCAGCAGGCTCCGGGACAGCCTCTACGAGCAGTACTTC.

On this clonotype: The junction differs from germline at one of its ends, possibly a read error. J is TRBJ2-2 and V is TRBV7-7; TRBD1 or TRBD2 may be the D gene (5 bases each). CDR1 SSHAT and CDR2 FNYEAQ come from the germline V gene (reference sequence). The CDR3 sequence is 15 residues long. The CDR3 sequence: CASSLGTGETGELFF. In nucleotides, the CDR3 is TGTGCTAGCAGCCTAGGGACCGGGGAAACCGGGGAGCTGTTTTTT.

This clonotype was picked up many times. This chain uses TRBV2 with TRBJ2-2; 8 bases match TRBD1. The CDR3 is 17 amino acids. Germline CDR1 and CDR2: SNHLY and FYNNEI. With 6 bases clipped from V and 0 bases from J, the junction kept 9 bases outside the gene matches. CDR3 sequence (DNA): TGTGCCAGCAGCCAAGTCGGGACAGGCTCGAACACCGGGGAGCTGTTTTTT. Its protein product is CASSQVGTGSNTGELFF.

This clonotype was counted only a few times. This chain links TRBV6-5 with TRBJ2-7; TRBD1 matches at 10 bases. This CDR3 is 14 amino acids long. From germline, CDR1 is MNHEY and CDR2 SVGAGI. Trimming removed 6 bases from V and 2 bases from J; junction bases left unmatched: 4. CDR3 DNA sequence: TGTGCCAGCAGGAGAGGGACAGGGGCCTACGAGCAGTACTTC. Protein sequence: CASRRGTGAYEQYF.

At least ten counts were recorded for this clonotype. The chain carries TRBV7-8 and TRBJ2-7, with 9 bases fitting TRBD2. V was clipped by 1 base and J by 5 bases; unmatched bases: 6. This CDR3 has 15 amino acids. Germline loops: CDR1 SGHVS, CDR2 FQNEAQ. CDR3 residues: CASSLVGGRAHEQYF. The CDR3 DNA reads TGTGCCAGCAGCTTAGTCGGCGGGAGGGCACACGAGCAGTACTTC.

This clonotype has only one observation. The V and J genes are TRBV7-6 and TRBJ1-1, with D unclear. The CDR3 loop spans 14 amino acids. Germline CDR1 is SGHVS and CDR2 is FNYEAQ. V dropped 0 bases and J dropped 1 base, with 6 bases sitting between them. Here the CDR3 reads CASSLAGWNTEAFF. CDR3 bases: TGTGCCAGCAGCTTAGCCGGGTGGAACACTGAAGCTTTCTTT. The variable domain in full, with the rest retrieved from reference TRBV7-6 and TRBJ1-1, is GAGVSQSPRYKVTKRGQDVALRCDPISGHVSLYWYRQALGQGPEFLTYFNYEAQQDKSGLPNDRFSAERPEGSISTLTIQRTEQRDSAMYRCASSLAGWNTEAFFGQGTRLTVV.

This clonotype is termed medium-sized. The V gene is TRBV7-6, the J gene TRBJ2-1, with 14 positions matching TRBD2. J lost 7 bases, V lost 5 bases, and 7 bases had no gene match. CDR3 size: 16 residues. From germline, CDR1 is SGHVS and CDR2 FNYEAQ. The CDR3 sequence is CASSGTSGGAWNEQFF. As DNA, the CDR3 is TGTGCCAGCAGCGGGACTAGCGGGGGTGCGTGGAATGAGCAGTTCTTC.

CDR3 loop: CSARDGDRAGQPQHF. The DNA of the CDR3 is TGCAGTGCTAGAGATGGGGACAGGGCGGGTCAGCCCCAGCATTTT. This rearrangement joins TRBV20-1 to TRBJ1-5, with 9 nucleotides matching TRBD1. The trim removed 0 bases at V and 6 bases at J, leaving 6 bases unmatched. Germline assignment: CDR1 DFQATT and CDR2 SNEGSKA (reference sequence). CDR3 length: 15 amino acids.

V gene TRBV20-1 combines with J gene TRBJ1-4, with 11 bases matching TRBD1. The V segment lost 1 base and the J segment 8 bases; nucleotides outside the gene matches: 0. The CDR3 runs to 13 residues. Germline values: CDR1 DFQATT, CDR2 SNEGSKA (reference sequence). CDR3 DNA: TGCAGTGCTAGAGGGACAGGGGGCGAAAAACTGTTTTTT. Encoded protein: CSARGTGGEKLFF.

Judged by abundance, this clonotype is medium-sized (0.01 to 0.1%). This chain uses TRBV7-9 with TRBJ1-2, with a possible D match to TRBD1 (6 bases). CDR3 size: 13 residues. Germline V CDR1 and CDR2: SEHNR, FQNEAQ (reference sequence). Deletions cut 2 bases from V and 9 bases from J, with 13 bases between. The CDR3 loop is CASSLSGQGSYTF. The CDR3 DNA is TGTGCCAGCAGCTTATCTGGCCAGGGGAGCTACACCTTC.

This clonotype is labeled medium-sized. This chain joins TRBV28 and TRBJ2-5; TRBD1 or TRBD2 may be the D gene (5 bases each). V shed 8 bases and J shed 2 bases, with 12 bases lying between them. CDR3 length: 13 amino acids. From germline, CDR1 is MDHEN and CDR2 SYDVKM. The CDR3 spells CASRDGYQETQYF. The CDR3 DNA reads TGTGCCAGCCGGGACGGATATCAAGAGACCCAGTACTTC.

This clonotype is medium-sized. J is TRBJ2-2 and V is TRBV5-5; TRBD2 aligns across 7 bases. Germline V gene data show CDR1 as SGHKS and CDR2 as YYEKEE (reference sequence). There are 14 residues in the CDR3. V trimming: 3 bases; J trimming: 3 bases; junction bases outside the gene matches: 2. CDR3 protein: CASSSSGDTGELFF. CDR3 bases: TGTGCCAGCAGCTCGAGCGGGGACACCGGGGAGCTGTTTTTT.

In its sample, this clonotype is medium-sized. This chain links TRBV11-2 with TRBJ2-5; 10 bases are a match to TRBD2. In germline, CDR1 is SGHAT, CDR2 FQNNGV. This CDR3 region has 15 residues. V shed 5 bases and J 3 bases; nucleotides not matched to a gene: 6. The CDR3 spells CASSVGLAGEETQYF. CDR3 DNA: TGTGCCAGCAGCGTGGGGCTAGCGGGAGAAGAGACCCAGTACTTC.

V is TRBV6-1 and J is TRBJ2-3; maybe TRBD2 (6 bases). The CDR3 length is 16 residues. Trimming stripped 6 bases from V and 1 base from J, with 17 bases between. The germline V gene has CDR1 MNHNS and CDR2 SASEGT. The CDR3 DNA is TGTGCCAGCAGGGGTGGCATTGGCGGGGGCACAGATACGCAGTATTTT. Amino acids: CASRGGIGGGTDTQYF.

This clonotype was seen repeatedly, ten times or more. The CDR3, as DNA: TGCAGTGCGGGAGACAGGAGCTCCTACGAGCAGTACTTC. Protein sequence: CSAGDRSSYEQYF. The chain employs TRBV20-1 and TRBJ2-7, with a weak D call TRBD1 (6 bases). The CDR3 totals 13 residues. Germline CDR1 and CDR2: DFQATT and SNEGSKA (reference sequence). Trimming stripped 6 bases from V and 0 bases from J, with 12 bases between.

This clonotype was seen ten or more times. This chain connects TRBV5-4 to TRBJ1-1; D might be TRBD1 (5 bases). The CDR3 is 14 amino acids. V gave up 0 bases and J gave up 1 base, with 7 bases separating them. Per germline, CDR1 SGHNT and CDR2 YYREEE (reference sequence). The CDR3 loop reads CASSLGTSNTEAFF. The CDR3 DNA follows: TGTGCCAGCAGCTTGGGGACATCGAACACTGAAGCTTTCTTT.

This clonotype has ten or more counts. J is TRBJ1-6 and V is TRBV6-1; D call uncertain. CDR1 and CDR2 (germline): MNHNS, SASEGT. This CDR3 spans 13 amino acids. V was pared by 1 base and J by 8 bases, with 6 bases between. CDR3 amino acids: CASSEGKYSPLHF. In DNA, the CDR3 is TGTGCCAGCAGTGAAGGGAAATATTCACCCCTCCACTTT.

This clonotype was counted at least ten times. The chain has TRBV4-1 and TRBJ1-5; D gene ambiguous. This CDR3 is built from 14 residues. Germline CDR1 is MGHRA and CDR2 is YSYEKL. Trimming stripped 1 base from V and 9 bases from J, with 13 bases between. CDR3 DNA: TGCGCCAGCAGCCAAGGCACAGACTTTAGGCCCCAGCATTTT. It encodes CASSQGTDFRPQHF.

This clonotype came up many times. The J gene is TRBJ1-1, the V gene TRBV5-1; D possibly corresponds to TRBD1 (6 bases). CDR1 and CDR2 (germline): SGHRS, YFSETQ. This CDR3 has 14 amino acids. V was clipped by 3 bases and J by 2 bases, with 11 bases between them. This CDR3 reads CASSSRQANTEAFF. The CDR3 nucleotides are TGCGCCAGCAGCTCCCGACAGGCCAACACTGAAGCTTTCTTT.

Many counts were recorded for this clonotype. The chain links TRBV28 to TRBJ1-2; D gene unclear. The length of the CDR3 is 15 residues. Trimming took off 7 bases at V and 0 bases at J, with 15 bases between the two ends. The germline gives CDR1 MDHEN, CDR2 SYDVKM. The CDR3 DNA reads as TGTGCCAGCACCCTGGGCGGGAGTTCTAACTATGGCTACACCTTC. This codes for CASTLGGSSNYGYTF.

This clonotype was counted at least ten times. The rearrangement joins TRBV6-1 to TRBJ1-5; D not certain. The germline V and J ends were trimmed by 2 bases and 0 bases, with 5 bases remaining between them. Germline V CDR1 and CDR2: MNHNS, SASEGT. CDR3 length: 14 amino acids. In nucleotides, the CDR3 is TGTGCCAGCAGTGAACAGAGTAGCAATCAGCCCCAGCATTTT. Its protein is CASSEQSSNQPQHF.

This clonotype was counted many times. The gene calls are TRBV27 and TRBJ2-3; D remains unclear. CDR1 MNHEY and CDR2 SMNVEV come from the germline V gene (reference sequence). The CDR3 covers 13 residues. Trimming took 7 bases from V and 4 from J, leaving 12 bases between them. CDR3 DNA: TGTGCCAGCACCCCAAGCAGTTCAGATACGCAGTATTTT. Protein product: CASTPSSSDTQYF.

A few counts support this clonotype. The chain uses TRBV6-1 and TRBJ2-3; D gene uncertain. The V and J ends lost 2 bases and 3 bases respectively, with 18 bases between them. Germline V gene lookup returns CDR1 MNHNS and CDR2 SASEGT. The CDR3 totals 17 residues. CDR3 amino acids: CASSESMATSGTDTQYF. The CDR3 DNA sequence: TGTGCCAGCAGTGAAAGTATGGCAACTTCAGGTACAGATACGCAGTATTTT.

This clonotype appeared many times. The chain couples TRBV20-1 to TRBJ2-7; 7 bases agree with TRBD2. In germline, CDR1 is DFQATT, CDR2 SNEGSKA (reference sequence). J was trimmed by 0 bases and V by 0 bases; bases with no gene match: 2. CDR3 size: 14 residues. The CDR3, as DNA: TGCAGTGCTAGAGAGGGAGGGAGCTCCTACGAGCAGTACTTC. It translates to CSAREGGSSYEQYF.

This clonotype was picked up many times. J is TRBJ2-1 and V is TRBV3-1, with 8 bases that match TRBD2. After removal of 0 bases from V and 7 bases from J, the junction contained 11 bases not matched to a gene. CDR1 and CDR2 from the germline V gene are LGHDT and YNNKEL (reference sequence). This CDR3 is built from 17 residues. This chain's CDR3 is CASSQDGAGGSKNEQFF. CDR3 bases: TGTGCCAGCAGCCAAGATGGGGCGGGAGGAAGTAAGAATGAGCAGTTCTTC.

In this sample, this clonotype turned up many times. DNA for the CDR3: TGTGCCAGCAGCCTACTTCAGTCAGATACGCAGTATTTT. Its protein product is CASSLLQSDTQYF. J is TRBJ2-3 and V is TRBV5-4; D is undetermined. Germline loops: CDR1 SGHNT, CDR2 YYREEE (reference sequence). Trimming took off 4 bases at V and 4 bases at J, with 10 bases between the two ends. The CDR3 loop spans 13 amino acids.